This T cell receptor (beta chain) is from a study of graft-versus-host responses after intestinal transplantation. V gave up 2 bases and J gave up 6 bases, with 11 bases separating them. This CDR3 contains 13 residues. Germline V gene lookup returns CDR1 KGHSH and CDR2 LQKENI. Remarks on this clone: Its antigen remains unidentified.

Produced via immunoSEQ multiplex PCR; TCRdb's table is partial and in-frame only. This sample has roughly 130,000 clones, with about nine tenths found just once. The clonotype comes from a human donor who received an intestinal transplant. The rearrangement joins TRBV18 to TRBJ2-7, with a weak D call TRBD1 (5 bases). The source was unstimulated CD4+ T cells sorted from spleen or lymph node cells, collected before intestinal transplant. CDR3 protein: CASSPGAGSEQYF. In DNA form, the CDR3 reads TGTGCCAGCTCACCAGGGGCAGGTAGCGAGCAGTACTTC.